The text below deals with one T cell receptor beta chain. Both 60 Vbeta primers and 13 Jbeta primers went into the PCR. Clones were read by immunoSEQ multiplex PCR, and TCRdb kept only the in-frame ones, dropping some. In the table there are fewer than 120,000 clones, about 86% of which are singletons. This sample is part of a study of cytomegalovirus exposure and HLA in healthy donors. CDR3 length equals 15 residues. After removal of 6 bases from V and 7 bases from J, the junction contained 7 bases not matched to a gene. Germline assignment: CDR1 MNHNS and CDR2 SASEGT. Sequenced material: PBMCs. The chain links TRBV6-1 to TRBJ1-6; 9 positions agree with TRBD1. This receptor was taken from a man aged 40-55 years in good health and CMV-seronegative. The CDR3 loop is CASRAPGQGNSPLHF. The CDR3 DNA reads as TGTGCCAGCAGGGCGCCGGGACAGGGCAATTCACCCCTCCACTTT.